This TCR beta chain was sequenced for a study of beta chain features in type 1 diabetes. Study conclusions and caveats: Healthy donors had naive, central memory and Treg TCRB repertoires that appeared less similar than those seen among patients. The study found moderately but significantly shorter TCRB CDR3s in all four CD4+ subsets of Type 1 diabetes patients. Fewer junction insertions and more nucleotide deletions appeared in type 1 diabetes patients.

Central memory, naive, regulatory and stem cell-like memory CD4+ cells were sorted by CD45RO/CCR7/CD25/CD127/CD95/CD27. The whole isolated RNA underwent reverse transcription, so sequencing captured expressed TCRB transcripts. Sequencing of naive, central memory and regulatory T cell samples gave an average of roughly 3.5 million reads. The data were produced by immunoSEQ multiplex PCR, yet TCRdb's version contains in-frame clones alone and is incomplete. In the table there are about 160,000 clones, roughly 59% of which are singletons. Regarding this clone: Its antigen is unknown.

CDR1 and CDR2 (germline): SQVTM, ANQGSEA. V lost 1 base to trimming and J lost 3 bases, with 15 bases between them. CDR3 length: 15 residues. The source of this sequence is a man aged 25 to 45 with type 1 diabetes. The sequencing sample was made of naive CD4+ T cells from blood. The V call is TRBV29-1, the J call TRBJ1-1, with D possibly being TRBD1 (5 bases). DNA for the CDR3: TGCAGCGTTGAAGGCCACATGGGCAGGGACACTGAAGCTTTCTTT. It translates to CSVEGHMGRDTEAFF.